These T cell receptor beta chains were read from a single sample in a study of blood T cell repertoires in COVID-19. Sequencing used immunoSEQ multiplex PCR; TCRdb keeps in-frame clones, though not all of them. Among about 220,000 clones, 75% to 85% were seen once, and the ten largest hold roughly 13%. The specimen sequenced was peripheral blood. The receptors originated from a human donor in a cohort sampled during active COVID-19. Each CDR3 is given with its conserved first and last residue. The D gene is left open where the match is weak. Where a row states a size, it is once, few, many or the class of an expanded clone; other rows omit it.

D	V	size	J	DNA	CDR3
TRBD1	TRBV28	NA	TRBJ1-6	TGTGCCAGCAGTTCCACAGGGGGCTCCTATAATTCACCCCTCCACTTT	CASSSTGGSYNSPLHF
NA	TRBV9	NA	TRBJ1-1	TGTGCCAGCAGCGTAGTCGGGGATACTGAAGCTTTCTTT	CASSVVGDTEAFF
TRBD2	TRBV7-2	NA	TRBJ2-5	TGTGCCAGCAGCACCCAAGCGGGAGGCCAAGAGACCCAGTACTTC	CASSTQAGGQETQYF
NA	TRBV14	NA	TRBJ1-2	TGTGCCAGCAGCCCCTCGACAGGCATCTATGGCTACACCTTC	CASSPSTGIYGYTF
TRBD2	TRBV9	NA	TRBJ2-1	TGTGCCAGCAGCTTGGGACTATCCCCGAGGACCTACAATGAGCAGTTCTTC	CASSLGLSPRTYNEQFF
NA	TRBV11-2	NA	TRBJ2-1	TGTGCCAGCAGCCCCCAGGGTACCTACAATGAGCAGTTCTTC	CASSPQGTYNEQFF
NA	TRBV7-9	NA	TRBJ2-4	TGTGCCAGCAGCTTAGCATCCCTAGCCAAAAACATTCAGTACTTC	CASSLASLAKNIQYF
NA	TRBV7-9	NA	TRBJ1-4	TGTGCCAGCAGCTTAGAGCCAACTAATGAAAAACTGTTTTTT	CASSLEPTNEKLFF
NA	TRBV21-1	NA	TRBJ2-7	TGTGCCAGCAGCAAAGGGGACACCTCCTACGAGCAGTACTTC	CASSKGDTSYEQYF
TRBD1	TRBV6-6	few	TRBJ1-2	TGTGCCAGCAGTCCGGGACAGGGGTACTATGGCTACACCTTC	CASSPGQGYYGYTF
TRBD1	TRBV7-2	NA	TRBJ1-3	TGTGCCAGCAGCTTAGGCGACAGGGGTAGCGGAAACACCATATATTTT	CASSLGDRGSGNTIYF
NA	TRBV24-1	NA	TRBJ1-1	TGTGCCACCAGTGATTTTCGGGGTGGCGCTTTCTTT	CATSDFRGGAFF
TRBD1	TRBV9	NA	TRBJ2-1	TGTGCCAGCAGCGGAACAAGACAGGGGACGGGGAATGAGCAGTTCTTC	CASSGTRQGTGNEQFF
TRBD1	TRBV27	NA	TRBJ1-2	TGTGCCAGCAGTTGGCGACAGGGGGCGCCCTATGGCTACACCTTC	CASSWRQGAPYGYTF
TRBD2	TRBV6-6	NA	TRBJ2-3	TGTGCCAGCAGTCTTTACTCCGGGACTAGCGGTACCGATAGCACAGATACGCAGTATTTT	CASSLYSGTSGTDSTDTQYF
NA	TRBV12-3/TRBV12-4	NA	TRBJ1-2	TGTGCCAGCAGTTTCGCGGGTACGAGTGGCTACACCTTC	CASSFAGTSGYTF
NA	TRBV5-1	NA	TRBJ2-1	TGCGCCAGCAGCTTGGGGTCATTGCGCAATGAGCAGTTCTTC	CASSLGSLRNEQFF
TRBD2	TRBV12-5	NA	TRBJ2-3	TGTGCTAGTCTGACTAGCGGGGGGCATACGCAGTATTTT	CASLTSGGHTQYF
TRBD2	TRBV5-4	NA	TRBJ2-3	TGTGCCAGCAGCTTGGATCCCCCAACTAGCGGGGGGCGAGATACGCAGTATTTT	CASSLDPPTSGGRDTQYF
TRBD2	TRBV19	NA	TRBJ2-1	TGTGCCAGTGGGACTAGCGGGGGTGTTAGTGAGCAGTTCTTC	CASGTSGGVSEQFF
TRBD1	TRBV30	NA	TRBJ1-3	TGTGCCTGGAGTATAACAGGGGCTGGAAACACCATATATTTT	CAWSITGAGNTIYF
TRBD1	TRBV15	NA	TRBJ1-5	TGTGCCACCAGCAGAGAAACAGGGGGCCCGCCCCAGCATTTT	CATSRETGGPPQHF
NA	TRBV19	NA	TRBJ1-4	TGTGCCAGTAGGGGTCGGAGTAATGAAAAACTGTTTTTT	CASRGRSNEKLFF
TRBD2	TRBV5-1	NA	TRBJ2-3	TGCGCCAGCAGCCAAGGACTAGACACAGATACGCAGTATTTT	CASSQGLDTDTQYF
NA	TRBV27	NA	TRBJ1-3	TGTGCCAGCAGGCGAAACCCCGGGACTACAGGAAACACCATATATTTT	CASRRNPGTTGNTIYF
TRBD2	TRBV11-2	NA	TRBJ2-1	TGTGCCAGCAGGACTTATAGGTCTAGCGGGGGGTCGCAGTTCTTC	CASRTYRSSGGSQFF
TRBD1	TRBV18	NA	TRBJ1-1	TGTGCCAGCTCACCGGAGACAGGGACGGATACTGAAGCTTTCTTT	CASSPETGTDTEAFF
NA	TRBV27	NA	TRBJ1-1	TGTGCCAGCTGGATAGAGAGGGGGACTGAAGCTTTCTTT	CASWIERGTEAFF
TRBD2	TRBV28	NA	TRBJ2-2	TGTGCCAGCAGTTCCCGCGGCGGCGGGGGAGGGACCGGGGAGCTGTTTTTT	CASSSRGGGGGTGELFF
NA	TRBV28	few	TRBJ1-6	TGTGCCAGCAGTGCAGCCTATAATTCACCCCTCCACTTT	CASSAAYNSPLHF
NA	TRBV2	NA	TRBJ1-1	TGTGCCAGCAGTGAAATCGCAGGGGTCGTGGAAGCTTTCTTT	CASSEIAGVVEAFF
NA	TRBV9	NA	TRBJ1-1	TGTGCCAGCAGCGTAACGACGGGACAATTGGCTGAAGCTTTCTTT	CASSVTTGQLAEAFF
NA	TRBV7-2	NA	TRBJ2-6	TGTGCCAGCAGCTTGATATCCGGGACTGGGGCCAACGTCCTGACTTTC	CASSLISGTGANVLTF
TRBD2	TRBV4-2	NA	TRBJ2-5	TGTGCCAGCAGCCAAGTTTCTAGCGGGAGTGGCAAGACCCAGTACTTC	CASSQVSSGSGKTQYF
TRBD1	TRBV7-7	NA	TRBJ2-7	TGTGCTAGCACCTACGCGGGACAGGGGAGACACGAGCAGTACTTC	CASTYAGQGRHEQYF
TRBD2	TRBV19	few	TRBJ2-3	TGTGCCAGTAGTGGGACTAGCGGAAGCGGGACAGATACGCAGTATTTT	CASSGTSGSGTDTQYF
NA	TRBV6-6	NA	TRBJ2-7	TGTGCCAGCAGTTACTCTAACGGCGAGCAGTACTTC	CASSYSNGEQYF
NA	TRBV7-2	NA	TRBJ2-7	TGTGCCAGCAGCTTAGTTGGGCAGGACTACGAGCAGTACTTC	CASSLVGQDYEQYF
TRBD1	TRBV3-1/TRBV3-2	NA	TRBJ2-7	TGTGCCAGCAGCCCTGGGACAGGGTCCTACGAGCAGTACTTC	CASSPGTGSYEQYF
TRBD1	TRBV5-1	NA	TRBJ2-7	TGCGCCAGCAGCCTCCGGGGACAGGGTCGCGACGAGCAGTACTTC	CASSLRGQGRDEQYF
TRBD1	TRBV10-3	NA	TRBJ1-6	TGTGCCATCACCCAGGACAGGGTTTCACCCCTCCACTTT	CAITQDRVSPLHF
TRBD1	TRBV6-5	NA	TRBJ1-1	TGTGCCAGCAGTCCCCAGACAGGGGGGAGCACTGAAGCTTTCTTT	CASSPQTGGSTEAFF
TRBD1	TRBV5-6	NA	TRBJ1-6	TGTGCCGCTGGACAGGGGGCTCATAATTCACCCCTCCACTTT	CAAGQGAHNSPLHF
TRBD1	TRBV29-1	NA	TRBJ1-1	TGCAGCGTTGCGACAGGGTTTTTCACTGAAGCTTTCTTT	CSVATGFFTEAFF
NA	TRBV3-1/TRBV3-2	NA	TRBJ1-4	TGTGCCAGCAGCCAAGAAACCAGAACTAATGAAAAACTGTTTTTT	CASSQETRTNEKLFF
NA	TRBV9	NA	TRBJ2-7	TGTGCCAGCTCTTCCCCCAATGAGAACGAGCAGTACTTC	CASSSPNENEQYF
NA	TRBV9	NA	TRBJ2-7	TGTGCCAGCAGCGTCGGAGACAGGTACGAGCAGTACTTC	CASSVGDRYEQYF
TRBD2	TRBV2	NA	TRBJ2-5	TGTGCCGCCAGCGGGGAGGGTGAGACCCAGTACTTC	CAASGEGETQYF
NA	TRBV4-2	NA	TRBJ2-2	TGTGCCAGCAGCCAAGAGGGACAGCGGGGGTCGCCCGGGGAGCTGTTTTTT	CASSQEGQRGSPGELFF